This T cell receptor (beta chain) is from a study of Graves' ophthalmopathy and Graves' hyperthyroidism. Whole-study results and caveats: With about 71% sensitivity and roughly 76% specificity, the model predicted ophthalmopathy progression.

This clonotype occurred many times. Antigen specificity is unknown. The authors amplified TCR beta CDR3 regions from RNA transcripts. RT-PCR with HTBI primers came first, then second-round multiplex PCR. TCRdb analysed the multiplex PCR reads with MiXCR anew, one entry per CDR3 protein. The repertoire holds around 400,000 distinct CDR3 sequences, with around 16% as singletons. CDR1 and CDR2 from the germline V gene are MGHDK and SYGVNS. The V end was cut by 1 base, the J end by 4 bases, with 10 bases between. The CDR3 totals 14 residues. This clonotype was sampled from a woman in her late teens or twenties with Graves' ophthalmopathy. Source material: peripheral blood. The V call is TRBV25-1, the J call TRBJ2-5; D ambiguous. CDR3 coding DNA: TGTGCCAGCAGTGAATTCGAGAGTCGAGAGACCCAGTACTTC. Translation: CASSEFESRETQYF.